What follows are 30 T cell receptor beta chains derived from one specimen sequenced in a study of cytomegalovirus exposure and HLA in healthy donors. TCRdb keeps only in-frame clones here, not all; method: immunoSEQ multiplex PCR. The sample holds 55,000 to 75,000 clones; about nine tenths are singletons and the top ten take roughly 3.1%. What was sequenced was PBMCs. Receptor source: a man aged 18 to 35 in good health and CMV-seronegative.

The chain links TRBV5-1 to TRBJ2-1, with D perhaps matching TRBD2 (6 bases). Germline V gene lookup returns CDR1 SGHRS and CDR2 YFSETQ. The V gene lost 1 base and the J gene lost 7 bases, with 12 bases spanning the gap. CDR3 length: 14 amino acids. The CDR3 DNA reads TGCGCCAGCAGCTTGCAGGGAGGTGAAAATGAGCAGTTCTTC. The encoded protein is CASSLQGGENEQFF.

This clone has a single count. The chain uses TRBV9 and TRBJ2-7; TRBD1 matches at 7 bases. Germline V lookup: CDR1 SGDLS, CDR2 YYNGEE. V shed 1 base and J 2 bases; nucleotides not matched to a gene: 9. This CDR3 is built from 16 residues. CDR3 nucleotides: TGTGCCAGCAGCGTATCCGGGGACAGACCCACCTACGAGCAGTACTTC. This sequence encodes CASSVSGDRPTYEQYF. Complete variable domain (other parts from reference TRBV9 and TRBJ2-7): DSGVTQTPKHLITATGQRVTLRCSPRSGDLSVYWYQQSLDQGLQFLIQYYNGEERAKGNILERFSAQQFPDLHSELNLSSLELGDSALYFCASSVSGDRPTYEQYFGPGTRLTVT.

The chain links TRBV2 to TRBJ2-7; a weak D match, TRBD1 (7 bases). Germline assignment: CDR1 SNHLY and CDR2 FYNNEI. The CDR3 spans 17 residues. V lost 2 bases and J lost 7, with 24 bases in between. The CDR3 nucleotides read TGTGCCAGCAGTGAAAGGGGGCTAGCGCTCGTGAGGCTAGAGCAGTACTTC. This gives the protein CASSERGLALVRLEQYF.

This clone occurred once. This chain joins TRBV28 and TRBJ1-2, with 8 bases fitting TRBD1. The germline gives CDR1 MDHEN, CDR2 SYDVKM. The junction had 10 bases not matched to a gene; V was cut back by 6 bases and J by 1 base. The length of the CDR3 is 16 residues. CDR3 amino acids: CASRYGTGMNNYGYTF. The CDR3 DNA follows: TGTGCCAGCAGGTATGGGACAGGAATGAATAACTATGGCTACACCTTC.

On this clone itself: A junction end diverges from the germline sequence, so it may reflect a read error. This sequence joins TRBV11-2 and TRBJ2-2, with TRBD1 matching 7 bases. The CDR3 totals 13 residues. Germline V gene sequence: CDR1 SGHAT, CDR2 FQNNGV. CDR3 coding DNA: TGTGCCAGCAGCCTAGAAGACAGGGTGAGAGTGTTTTTT. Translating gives CASSLEDRVRVFF. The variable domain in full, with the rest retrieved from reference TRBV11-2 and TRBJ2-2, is EAGVAQSPRYKIIEKRQSVAFWCNPISGHATLYWYQQILGQGPKLLIQFQNNGVVDDSQLPKDRFSAERLKGVDSTLKIQPAKLEDSAVYLCASSLEDRVRVFFGEGSRLTVL.

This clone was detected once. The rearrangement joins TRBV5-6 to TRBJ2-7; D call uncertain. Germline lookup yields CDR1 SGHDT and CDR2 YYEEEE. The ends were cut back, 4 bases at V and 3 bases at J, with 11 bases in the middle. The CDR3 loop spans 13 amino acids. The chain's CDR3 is CASSTAGFYEQYF. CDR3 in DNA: TGTGCCAGCAGCACCGCCGGGTTCTACGAGCAGTACTTC.

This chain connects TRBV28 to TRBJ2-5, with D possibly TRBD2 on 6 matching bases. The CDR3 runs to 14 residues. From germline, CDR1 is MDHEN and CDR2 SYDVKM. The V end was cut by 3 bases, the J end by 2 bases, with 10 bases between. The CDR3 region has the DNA TGTGCCAGCAGTTTTGGGGGGACTCAAGAGACCCAGTACTTC. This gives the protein CASSFGGTQETQYF.

CDR3 residues: CASSLAENFYGYTF. As DNA, the CDR3 is TGTGCCAGCAGCTTAGCAGAGAACTTCTATGGCTACACCTTC. The chain links TRBV7-9 to TRBJ1-2; D gene unclear. The CDR3 runs to 14 residues. Germline V gives CDR1 SEHNR, CDR2 FQNEAQ (reference sequence). V lost 0 bases and J lost 4, with 9 bases in between.

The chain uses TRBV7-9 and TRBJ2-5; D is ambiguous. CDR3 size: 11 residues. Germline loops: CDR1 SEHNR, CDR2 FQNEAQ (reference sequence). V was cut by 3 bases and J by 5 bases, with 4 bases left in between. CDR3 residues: CASSFPETQYF. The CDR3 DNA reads TGTGCCAGCAGCTTCCCGGAGACCCAGTACTTC.

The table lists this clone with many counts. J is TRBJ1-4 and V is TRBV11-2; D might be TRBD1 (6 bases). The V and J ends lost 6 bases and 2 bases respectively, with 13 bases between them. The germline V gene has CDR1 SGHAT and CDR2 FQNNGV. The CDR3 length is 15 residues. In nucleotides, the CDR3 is TGTGCCAGCAGGCCCCAGGGGTCGACTAATGAAAAACTGTTTTTT. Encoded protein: CASRPQGSTNEKLFF.

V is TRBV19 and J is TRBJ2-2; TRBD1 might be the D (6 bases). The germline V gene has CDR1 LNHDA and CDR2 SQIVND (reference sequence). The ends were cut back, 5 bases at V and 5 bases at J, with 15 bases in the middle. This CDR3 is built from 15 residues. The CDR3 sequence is CASSFTRDRTGELFF. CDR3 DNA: TGTGCCAGTAGTTTCACCCGAGACAGGACCGGGGAGCTGTTTTTT.

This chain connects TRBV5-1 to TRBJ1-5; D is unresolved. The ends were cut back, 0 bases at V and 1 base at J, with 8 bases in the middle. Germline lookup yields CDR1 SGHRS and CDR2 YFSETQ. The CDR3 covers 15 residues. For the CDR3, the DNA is TGCGCCAGCAGCTTGGTGGGCGGGAGCAATCAGCCCCAGCATTTT. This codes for CASSLVGGSNQPQHF.

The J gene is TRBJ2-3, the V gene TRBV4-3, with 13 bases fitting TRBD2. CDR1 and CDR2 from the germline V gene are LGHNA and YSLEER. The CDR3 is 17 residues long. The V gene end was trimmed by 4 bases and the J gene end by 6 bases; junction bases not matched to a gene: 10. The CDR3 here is CASSRRGLAGVLDTQYF. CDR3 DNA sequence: TGCGCCAGCAGCCGCCGCGGACTAGCGGGAGTGCTCGATACGCAGTATTTT.

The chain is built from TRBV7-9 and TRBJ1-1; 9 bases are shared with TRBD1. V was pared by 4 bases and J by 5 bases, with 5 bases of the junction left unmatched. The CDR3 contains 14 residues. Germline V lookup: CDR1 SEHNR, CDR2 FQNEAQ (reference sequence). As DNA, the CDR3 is TGTGCCAGCAGCTATGGGACAGGGTGGACTGAAGCTTTCTTT. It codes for CASSYGTGWTEAFF.

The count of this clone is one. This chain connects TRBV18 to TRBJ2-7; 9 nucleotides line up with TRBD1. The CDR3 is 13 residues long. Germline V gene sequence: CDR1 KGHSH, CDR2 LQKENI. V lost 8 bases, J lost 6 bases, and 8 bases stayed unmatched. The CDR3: CASVPGQGSEQYF. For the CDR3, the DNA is TGTGCCAGCGTACCGGGACAGGGAAGCGAGCAGTACTTC.

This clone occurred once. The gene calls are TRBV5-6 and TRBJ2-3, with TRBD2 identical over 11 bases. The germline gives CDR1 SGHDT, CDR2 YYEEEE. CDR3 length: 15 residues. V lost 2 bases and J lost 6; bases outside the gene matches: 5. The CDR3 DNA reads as TGTGCCAGCAGCTTAGATTCTAGCGGGAGGGATACGCAGTATTTT. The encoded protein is CASSLDSSGRDTQYF.

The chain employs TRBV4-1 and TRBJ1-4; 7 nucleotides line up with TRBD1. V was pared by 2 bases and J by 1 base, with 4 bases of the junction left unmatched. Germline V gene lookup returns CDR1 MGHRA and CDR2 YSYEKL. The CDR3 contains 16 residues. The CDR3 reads CASSQTGEVTNEKLFF. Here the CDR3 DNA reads TGCGCCAGCAGCCAAACAGGGGAGGTAACTAATGAAAAACTGTTTTTT.

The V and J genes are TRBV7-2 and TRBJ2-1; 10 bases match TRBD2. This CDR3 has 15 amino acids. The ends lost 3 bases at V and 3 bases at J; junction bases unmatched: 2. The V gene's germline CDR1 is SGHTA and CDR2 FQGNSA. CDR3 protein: CASSFGLADYNEQFF. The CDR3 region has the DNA TGTGCCAGCAGCTTTGGACTAGCGGACTACAATGAGCAGTTCTTC. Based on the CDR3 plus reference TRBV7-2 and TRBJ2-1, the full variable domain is GAGVSQSPSNKVTEKGKDVELRCDPISGHTALYWYRQSLGQGLEFLIYFQGNSAPDKSGLPSDRFSAERTGGSVSTLTIQRTQQEDSAVYLCASSFGLADYNEQFFGPGTRLTVL.

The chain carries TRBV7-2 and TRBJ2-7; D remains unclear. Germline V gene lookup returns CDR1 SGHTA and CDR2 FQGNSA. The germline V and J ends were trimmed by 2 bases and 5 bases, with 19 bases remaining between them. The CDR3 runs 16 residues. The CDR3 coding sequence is TGTGCCAGCAGCTTAATTGGGCAGAGCTCAGCCCACGAGCAGTACTTC. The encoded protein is CASSLIGQSSAHEQYF.

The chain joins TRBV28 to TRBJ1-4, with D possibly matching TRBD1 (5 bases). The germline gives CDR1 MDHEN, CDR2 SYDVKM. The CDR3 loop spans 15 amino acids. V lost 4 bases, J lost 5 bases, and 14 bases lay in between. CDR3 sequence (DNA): TGTGCCAGCAGTTCCTGGGGCGGAGAAAATGAAAAACTGTTTTTT. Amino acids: CASSSWGGENEKLFF.

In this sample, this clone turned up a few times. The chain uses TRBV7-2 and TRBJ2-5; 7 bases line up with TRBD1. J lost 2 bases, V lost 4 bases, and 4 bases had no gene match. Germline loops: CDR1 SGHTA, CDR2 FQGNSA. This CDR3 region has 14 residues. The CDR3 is CASSSYRGQETQYF. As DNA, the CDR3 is TGTGCCAGCAGCTCGTACAGGGGACAAGAGACCCAGTACTTC.

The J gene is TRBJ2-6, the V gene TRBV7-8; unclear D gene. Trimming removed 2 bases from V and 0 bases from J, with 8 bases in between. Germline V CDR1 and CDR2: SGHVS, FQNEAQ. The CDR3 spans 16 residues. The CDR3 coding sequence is TGTGCCAGCAGCTTAAAGTACTACTCTGGGGCCAACGTCCTGACTTTC. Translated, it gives CASSLKYYSGANVLTF.

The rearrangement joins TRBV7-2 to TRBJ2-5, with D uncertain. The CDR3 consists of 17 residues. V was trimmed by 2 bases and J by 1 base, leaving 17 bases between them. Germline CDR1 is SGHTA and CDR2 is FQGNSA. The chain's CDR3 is CASSLTPRRILQETQYF. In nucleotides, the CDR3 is TGTGCCAGCAGCTTAACCCCTAGACGGATACTCCAAGAGACCCAGTACTTC.

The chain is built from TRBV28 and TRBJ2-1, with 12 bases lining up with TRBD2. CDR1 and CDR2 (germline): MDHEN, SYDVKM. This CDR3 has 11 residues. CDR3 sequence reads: CATSGRNEQFF. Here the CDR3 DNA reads TGTGCTACTAGCGGGAGGAATGAGCAGTTCTTC.

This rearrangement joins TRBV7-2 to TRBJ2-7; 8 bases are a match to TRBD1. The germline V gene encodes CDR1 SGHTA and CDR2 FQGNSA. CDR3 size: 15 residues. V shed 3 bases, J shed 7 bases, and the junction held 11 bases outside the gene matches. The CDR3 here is CASSFGDRSFREQYF. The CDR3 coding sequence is TGTGCCAGCAGCTTCGGGGACAGGTCGTTTCGTGAGCAGTACTTC.

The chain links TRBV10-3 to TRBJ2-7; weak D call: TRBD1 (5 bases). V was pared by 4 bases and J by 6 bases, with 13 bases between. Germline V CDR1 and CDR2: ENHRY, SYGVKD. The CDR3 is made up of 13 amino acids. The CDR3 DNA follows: TGTGCCATCAGTGTCGGACACAATATCGAGCAGTACTTC. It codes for CAISVGHNIEQYF.

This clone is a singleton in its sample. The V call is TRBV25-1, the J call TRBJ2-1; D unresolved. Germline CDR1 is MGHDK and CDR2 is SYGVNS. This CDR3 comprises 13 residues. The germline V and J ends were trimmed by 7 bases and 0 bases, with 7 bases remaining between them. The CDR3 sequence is CASTLSSYNEQFF. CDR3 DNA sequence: TGTGCCAGCACCCTGAGCTCCTACAATGAGCAGTTCTTC.

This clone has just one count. The CDR3 sequence is CASSPTRETQYF. In nucleotides, the CDR3 is TGTGCCAGCAGCCCCACGCGAGAGACCCAGTACTTC. The genes are TRBV7-9 and TRBJ2-5; D uncertain. The germline V and J ends were trimmed by 5 bases and 4 bases, with 8 bases remaining between them. CDR3 length: 12 residues. From germline, CDR1 is SEHNR and CDR2 FQNEAQ (reference sequence).

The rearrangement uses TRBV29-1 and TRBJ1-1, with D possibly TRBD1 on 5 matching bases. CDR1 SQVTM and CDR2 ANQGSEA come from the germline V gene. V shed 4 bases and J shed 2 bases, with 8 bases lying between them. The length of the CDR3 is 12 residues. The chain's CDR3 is CSVGTYNTEAFF. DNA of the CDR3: TGCAGCGTTGGGACATATAACACTGAAGCTTTCTTT.

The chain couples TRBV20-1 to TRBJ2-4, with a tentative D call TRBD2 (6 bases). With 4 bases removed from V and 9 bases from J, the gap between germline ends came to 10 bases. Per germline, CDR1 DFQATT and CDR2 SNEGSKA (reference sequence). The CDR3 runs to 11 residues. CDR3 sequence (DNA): TGCAGTGCTACTTTGGGGGGCATTCAGTACTTC. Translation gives CSATLGGIQYF.